These 28 T cell receptor beta chains share one sample of origin, sequenced in a study of T cells in Graves' hyperthyroidism and ophthalmopathy. Regions amplified from RNA transcripts were the TCR beta CDR3 regions. Carried out on the TCR CDR3, a first-round RT-PCR used the HTBI primer set. MiXCR, applied by TCRdb to the multiplex PCR reads, yields one record per CDR3 protein. The sample has hundreds of thousands of distinct CDR3 sequences, roughly 13% seen once. Sequencing was done on a sample of blood. The receptors were gathered from a woman in her twenties or thirties with Graves' hyperthyroidism that later progressed to Graves' ophthalmopathy.

The V gene is TRBV20-1, the J gene TRBJ2-7; D is unclear. CDR1 is DFQATT, CDR2 SNEGSKA, per germline (reference sequence). The CDR3 spans 11 residues. The V and J ends lost 3 bases and 4 bases respectively, with 7 bases between them. The CDR3 sequence is CSASIPYEQYF. In nucleotides, the CDR3 is TGCAGTGCTAGTATTCCGTACGAGCAGTACTTC.

This clonotype was counted ten times or more. The gene calls are TRBV28 and TRBJ1-2; tentative D call: TRBD1 (6 bases). The CDR3 is made up of 16 amino acids. The V gene lost 6 bases and the J gene lost 2 bases, with 19 bases spanning the gap. CDR1 MDHEN and CDR2 SYDVKM come from the germline V gene. In DNA form, the CDR3 reads TGTGCCAGCAGAGACGGGACACTCAATCAAAACTATGGCTACACCTTC. This codes for CASRDGTLNQNYGYTF.

This clonotype was seen ten or more times. V usage is TRBV11-3 and J usage is TRBJ1-1, with D unresolved. From germline, CDR1 is SGHNT and CDR2 YENEEA. With 5 bases removed from V and 0 bases from J, the gap between germline ends came to 10 bases. The CDR3 covers 14 residues. The chain's CDR3 is CASSLVTVNTEAFF. The CDR3 region has the DNA TGTGCCAGCAGCCTAGTTACAGTGAACACTGAAGCTTTCTTT. Full variable domain (rest looked up from reference TRBV11-3 and TRBJ1-1): EAGVVQSPRYKIIEKKQPVAFWCNPISGHNTLYWYLQNLGQGPELLIRYENEEAVDDSQLPKDRFSAERLKGVDSTLKIQPAELGDSAVYLCASSLVTVNTEAFFGQGTRLTVV.

This clonotype was picked up many times. The chain employs TRBV15 and TRBJ2-5, with no clear D. V lost 0 bases and J 7 bases, leaving 12 bases between the germline ends. The CDR3 runs 14 residues. Germline values: CDR1 LNHNV, CDR2 YYDKDF (reference sequence). The CDR3, as DNA: TGTGCCACCAGCAGAGATCGGAGCGTCCGGACCCAGTACTTC. Its translation: CATSRDRSVRTQYF.

The chain uses TRBV6-1 and TRBJ1-5; possibly TRBD1 for D (5 bases). Germline-derived CDR1 and CDR2 are MNHNS and SASEGT. V shed 6 bases and J shed 1 base, with 10 bases lying between them. This CDR3 comprises 14 residues. The CDR3 DNA follows: TGTGCCAGCAGCGGACCAGGGAGCAATCAGCCCCAGCATTTT. This sequence encodes CASSGPGSNQPQHF.

V and J are TRBV6-2 or TRBV6-3 and TRBJ1-5; no firm D call. This CDR3 has 14 amino acids. V dropped 5 bases and J dropped 0 bases, with 8 bases sitting between them. Germline loops: CDR1 MNHEY, CDR2 SVGEGT. In DNA, the CDR3 is TGTGCCAGCAGTCTGACAAATAGCAATCAGCCCCAGCATTTT. It encodes CASSLTNSNQPQHF.

As to this clonotype: A much larger clone differs by one base, so this may be a read error. This rearrangement joins TRBV14 to TRBJ2-1, with TRBD1 matching 8 bases. Germline V gives CDR1 SGHDN, CDR2 FVKESK. The ends lost 6 bases at V and 4 bases at J; junction bases unmatched: 20. The CDR3 loop spans 19 amino acids. The CDR3 DNA reads as TGTGCCAGCAGTCCCCGCCGGGACAGGATTAAGTCAGAATACAATGAGCAGTTCTTC. Translated, it gives CASSPRRDRIKSEYNEQFF. Full variable domain (outside the CDR3, taken from reference TRBV14 and TRBJ2-1): EAGVTQFPSHSVIEKGQTVTLRCDPISGHDNLYWYRRVMGKEIKFLLHFVKESKQDESGMPNNRFLAERTGGTYSTLKVQPAELEDSGVYFCASSPRRDRIKSEYNEQFFGPGTRLTVL.

This clonotype was recorded many times. The chain couples TRBV11-3 to TRBJ2-3; tentatively, D is TRBD1 (6 bases). V was shortened by 1 base and J by 4 bases, with 15 bases between the two germline ends. CDR1 SGHNT and CDR2 YENEEA come from the germline V gene. This CDR3 has 16 amino acids. The CDR3 reads CASSLGAHGGADTQYF. The CDR3 nucleotides read TGTGCCAGCAGCTTAGGGGCCCATGGGGGCGCAGATACGCAGTATTTT.

The table lists this clonotype with many counts. The rearrangement joins TRBV4-1 to TRBJ1-2, with 7 bases that match TRBD1. Unmatched junction bases numbered 6, after V lost 0 bases and J lost 5 bases. Germline CDR1 is MGHRA and CDR2 is YSYEKL. CDR3 length: 15 residues. Here the CDR3 reads CASSQDRSRGYGYTF. The CDR3 DNA reads TGCGCCAGCAGCCAAGATCGATCCAGGGGGTATGGCTACACCTTC.

Notes on this clonotype: A much larger clone differs from this one at a single base, so this may be a read error. The chain employs TRBV6-5 and TRBJ2-5; TRBD1 is a possible D gene (6 bases). The CDR3 length is 15 residues. Trimming pared 2 bases from V and 9 bases from J, leaving 19 bases between. Germline lookup yields CDR1 MNHEY and CDR2 SVGAGI. The CDR3 loop reads CASSYIGQTGESQYF. The DNA of the CDR3 is TGTGCCAGCAGTTACATAGGACAGACCGGGGAGTCCCAGTACTTC.

This clonotype was detected only a few times. This chain connects TRBV7-2 to TRBJ1-3, with D perhaps TRBD1 (6 bases). V was pared by 2 bases and J by 6 bases, with 23 bases between. The CDR3 consists of 18 residues. Per germline, CDR1 SGHTA and CDR2 FQGNSA. For the CDR3, the DNA is TGTGCCAGCAGCTTACGCCCTCCGGGGGCGGGCCTTCAAAACACCATATATTTT. It codes for CASSLRPPGAGLQNTIYF.

At least ten counts were recorded for this clonotype. The rearrangement uses TRBV12-3 or TRBV12-4 and TRBJ1-6; TRBD1 is a possible D gene (5 bases). The CDR3 length is 14 residues. Between the trimmed V and J ends, which lost 5 bases and 3 bases, there was a span of 8 bases. In DNA form, the CDR3 reads TGTGCCAGCAGTCCGACAGACTATAATTCACCCCTCCACTTT. Its translation is CASSPTDYNSPLHF.

Points on this clonotype: This may be a read error, as it is one base from a much larger clone. The rearrangement joins TRBV6-1 to TRBJ1-1; a possible D gene is TRBD1 (5 bases). The V gene lost 8 bases and the J gene lost 10 bases, with 20 bases spanning the gap. CDR1 and CDR2 (germline): MNHNS, SASEGT. The CDR3 contains 13 residues. CDR3 sequence (DNA): TGTGCCAGCGGAGCCCCGGGACTCTTTGGAGCTTTCTTT. Its protein is CASGAPGLFGAFF.

The sample holds a few counts of this clonotype. The V gene is TRBV6-1, the J gene TRBJ2-1; 9 bases align to TRBD2. Unmatched junction bases numbered 5, after V lost 2 bases and J lost 6 bases. The CDR3 runs to 15 residues. CDR1 MNHNS and CDR2 SASEGT come from the germline V gene. The CDR3 protein is CASSEFAGGSNEQFF. The DNA for the CDR3 is TGTGCCAGCAGTGAATTTGCGGGAGGGTCCAATGAGCAGTTCTTC.

A few counts support this clonotype. The rearrangement uses TRBV6-1 and TRBJ2-7; weak D call: TRBD2 (5 bases). CDR3 length: 12 amino acids. Germline assignment: CDR1 MNHNS and CDR2 SASEGT. With 7 bases removed from V and 0 bases from J, the gap between germline ends came to 7 bases. CDR3 in amino acids: CASTGYSYEQYF. For the CDR3, the DNA is TGTGCCAGCACGGGGTACTCCTACGAGCAGTACTTC.

This clonotype was found a few times. The V and J genes are TRBV6-1 and TRBJ2-3; 11 bases are shared with TRBD2. The V gene's germline CDR1 is MNHNS and CDR2 SASEGT. CDR3 length: 18 residues. Trimming removed 6 bases from V and 3 bases from J; junction bases left unmatched: 14. This chain's CDR3 is CASRPGLLAGVSTDTQYF. The CDR3 nucleotides are TGTGCCAGCAGGCCTGGATTACTAGCGGGAGTTTCAACAGATACGCAGTATTTT.

This chain joins TRBV24-1 and TRBJ2-2, with 7 bases identical to TRBD1. The V gene's germline CDR1 is KGHDR and CDR2 SFDVKD. This CDR3 comprises 16 residues. V gave up 7 bases and J gave up 0 bases; unmatched junction bases: 7. The CDR3 sequence: CATSRTGLTNTGELFF. DNA of the CDR3: TGTGCCACCAGCCGGACAGGACTGACGAACACCGGGGAGCTGTTTTTT.

This clonotype was found a few times. V is TRBV6-1 and J is TRBJ2-7, with TRBD2 matching over 7 bases. V dropped 8 bases and J dropped 3; count of bases not matched to a gene: 10. Germline assignment: CDR1 MNHNS and CDR2 SASEGT. The CDR3 spans 14 residues. Here the CDR3 reads CASALSGMGYEQYF. The CDR3 nucleotides read TGTGCCAGCGCACTGAGCGGGATGGGCTACGAGCAGTACTTC.

Many counts were recorded for this clonotype. The rearrangement uses TRBV11-3 and TRBJ2-3, with D possibly being TRBD2 (5 bases). Germline V gene sequence: CDR1 SGHNT, CDR2 YENEEA. The CDR3 runs 17 residues. The V end was cut by 3 bases, the J end by 6 bases, with 22 bases between. In DNA, the CDR3 is TGTGCCAGCAGCTTCATGGTCGCGGGTCCCAACGGCGATACGCAGTATTTT. Encoded protein: CASSFMVAGPNGDTQYF. Using reference TRBV11-3 and TRBJ2-3 for the parts outside the CDR3, the full variable domain is EAGVVQSPRYKIIEKKQPVAFWCNPISGHNTLYWYLQNLGQGPELLIRYENEEAVDDSQLPKDRFSAERLKGVDSTLKIQPAELGDSAVYLCASSFMVAGPNGDTQYFGPGTRLTVL.

This clonotype has at least ten counts. The chain carries TRBV10-3 and TRBJ2-2, with D maybe TRBD2 (5 bases). The CDR3 extends over 14 amino acids. The germline CDR1 and CDR2 sequences are ENHRY and SYGVKD. The V end was cut by 10 bases, the J end by 5 bases, with 17 bases between. The CDR3 loop is CATTPDPGTGELFF. CDR3 nucleotides: TGTGCCACCACGCCCGACCCGGGGACCGGGGAGCTGTTTTTT.

Ten or more counts support this clonotype. The chain links TRBV15 to TRBJ2-1; no clear D gene. Germline V lookup: CDR1 LNHNV, CDR2 YYDKDF (reference sequence). Trimming shortened V by 5 bases and J by 1 base, and 9 bases separated the two germline ends. The CDR3 has 14 residues. The CDR3 region is CATSGRSSYNEQFF. CDR3 coding DNA: TGTGCCACCAGCGGGCGGAGTTCCTACAATGAGCAGTTCTTC.

This clonotype was counted ten times or more. The chain recombines TRBV7-9 with TRBJ2-6, with D hard to call. Trimming cost V 5 bases and J 4 bases, with 6 bases left between them. The CDR3 totals 13 residues. CDR1 is SEHNR, CDR2 FQNEAQ, per germline (reference sequence). For the CDR3, the DNA is TGTGCCAGCAGCCCTCTGGGGGCCAACGTCCTGACTTTC. This gives the protein CASSPLGANVLTF.

The table lists this clonotype with a few counts. Because the CDR3's place on the DNA is in doubt, the DNA is left out and the CDR3 is given as listed by TCRdb. V and J are TRBV5-1 and TRBJ2-5; the D call in the table, TRBD2, was not verified against the DNA. From germline, CDR1 is SGHRS and CDR2 YFSETQ. Ends included, the CDR3 has 21 residues. The CDR3 is CASSFYICSARASAYQETQYF.

This clonotype showed up many times. The chain uses TRBV28 and TRBJ2-3, with 7 bases fitting TRBD2. Losses at the gene ends were 4 bases for V and 7 bases for J; bases not matched to a gene: 23. The CDR3 is 19 amino acids. Germline CDR1 and CDR2: MDHEN and SYDVKM. CDR3 in amino acids: CASSSRRGRGRDLIHTQYF. The CDR3 DNA is TGTGCCAGCAGTTCCCGACGTGGGCGGGGGAGGGATCTGATACATACGCAGTATTTT.

Details on this clonotype: This clone may be a read error of a much larger clone one base away. The chain is built from TRBV7-3 and TRBJ2-2; no definite D call. Germline V gene sequence: CDR1 SGHTA, CDR2 FQGTGA. Trimming cost V 4 bases and J 3 bases, with 15 bases left between them. This CDR3 comprises 16 residues. Written as DNA, the CDR3 is TGTGCCAGCAGCTCAGGCTACCTTACGCACACCGGGGAGCTGTTTTTT. This translates into CASSSGYLTHTGELFF.

Many counts were recorded for this clonotype. CDR3 amino acids: CASSVGGTAGNTIYF. The CDR3, as DNA: TGTGCCAGCAGCGTAGGGGGCACCGCTGGAAACACCATATATTTT. The J gene is TRBJ1-3, the V gene TRBV9, with TRBD1 as a possible D gene (5 bases). Trimming left V 0 bases short and J 2 bases short, with 9 bases between. From germline, CDR1 is SGDLS and CDR2 YYNGEE. CDR3 size: 15 residues.

Many counts were recorded for this clonotype. The J gene is TRBJ1-1, the V gene TRBV6-1, with unresolved D. Trimming shortened V by 5 bases and J by 1 base, and 11 bases separated the two germline ends. Germline values: CDR1 MNHNS, CDR2 SASEGT. CDR3 length: 14 residues. The CDR3 region has the DNA TGTGCCAGCAGTTTTATCGAGGGGAACACTGAAGCTTTCTTT. Protein: CASSFIEGNTEAFF.

This clonotype was picked up many times. CDR3: CATSDRDRQYGYTF. The DNA of the CDR3 is TGTGCCACCAGTGATCGCGACAGGCAATATGGCTACACCTTC. The chain links TRBV24-1 to TRBJ1-2; tentative D call: TRBD1 (6 bases). The V end lost 3 bases, the J end lost 5 bases, and 12 bases lay between the germline ends. CDR3 length: 14 amino acids. The germline CDR1 and CDR2 sequences are KGHDR and SFDVKD.